These 4 T cell receptor beta chains share one sample of origin, sequenced in a study of shared clonotypes between healthy human individuals. Naivety among CD8 cells was defined by CD45RO negativity and positive CCR7 selection, thereby excluding terminally differentiated effector memory CD45RA+ cells. Assay: immunoSEQ multiplex PCR; the TCRdb copy retains only in-frame clones and omits some. The sample consists of about 2,200,000 clones, roughly 91% of them appearing once. Sequenced: naive CD8+ T cells from PBMCs. These receptors were obtained from a man aged 18 to 29 in good health. Some clones in this sample may be carry-over from other donors' samples.

The rearrangement links TRBV27 to TRBJ1-1; D may be TRBD1 (5 bases). CDR1 is MNHEY and CDR2 is SMNVEV in the germline V gene (reference sequence). V was clipped by 5 bases and J by 6 bases, with 10 bases between them. The CDR3 runs to 12 residues. The CDR3 reads CASSHPGAEAFF. CDR3 bases: TGTGCCAGCAGTCACCCGGGGGCTGAAGCTTTCTTT.

The gene calls are TRBV7-6 and TRBJ2-1; 8 positions match TRBD2. V trimming: 4 bases; J trimming: 6 bases; junction bases outside the gene matches: 5. Germline V CDR1 and CDR2: SGHVS, FNYEAQ. The CDR3 is 14 amino acids. The CDR3 is CASSSQTSGNEQFF. The DNA of the CDR3 is TGTGCCAGCAGCTCTCAAACTAGCGGCAATGAGCAGTTCTTC.

V gene TRBV28 combines with J gene TRBJ1-1, with D tentatively TRBD1 (5 bases). From germline, CDR1 is MDHEN and CDR2 SYDVKM. The ends were cut back, 3 bases at V and 4 bases at J, with 12 bases in the middle. The CDR3 is made up of 14 amino acids. The CDR3: CASSLGLLGTEAFF. In nucleotides, the CDR3 is TGTGCCAGCAGTTTGGGACTGCTTGGCACTGAAGCTTTCTTT.

The V gene is TRBV9, the J gene TRBJ1-2; D unresolved. Germline loops: CDR1 SGDLS, CDR2 YYNGEE. The CDR3 extends over 14 amino acids. Trimming pared 4 bases from V and 8 bases from J, leaving 18 bases between. CDR3 region: CASSSRTYGVGYTF. CDR3 sequence (DNA): TGTGCCAGCAGCTCCAGGACGTACGGAGTAGGCTACACCTTC. The complete variable domain, with remaining parts taken from reference TRBV9 and TRBJ1-2, reads DSGVTQTPKHLITATGQRVTLRCSPRSGDLSVYWYQQSLDQGLQFLIQYYNGEERAKGNILERFSAQQFPDLHSELNLSSLELGDSALYFCASSSRTYGVGYTFGSGTRLTVV.